Following are 21 T cell receptor beta chains from one sample sequenced in a study of regulatory T cells in long-lasting Graves disease. Time point meaning: newly diagnosed GD, antithyroid drugs for less than 3 months. Researchers made the TCR library from RNA that was extracted from PBMCs. Building of the TCR beta libraries involved iRepertoire HTBI primers and Arm-PCR of CDR3 regions. TCRdb recomputed calls from the multiplex PCR reads with MiXCR, one row per CDR3 protein. Of approximately 400,000 distinct CDR3 sequences in the sample, 12% were seen once. The same sample was also used in a study of T cells in Graves' hyperthyroidism and ophthalmopathy.

This sample comprised peripheral blood mononuclear cells (PBMCs), obtained at new diagnosis, from a patient treated with antithyroid drugs. All receptors derive from a woman aged 18-35 years with Graves disease.

This clonotype has ten or more counts. The J gene is TRBJ1-5, the V gene TRBV27; D remains ambiguous. Trimming stripped 1 base from V and 7 bases from J, with 23 bases between. Germline assignment: CDR1 MNHEY and CDR2 SMNVEV (reference sequence). The CDR3 is 18 amino acids. The CDR3 DNA reads as TGTGCCAGCAGTTTATGGCCCGTGAGGGAGGGATTGGGACAGCCCCAGCATTTT. Its protein product is CASSLWPVREGLGQPQHF.

This clonotype was detected a few times. The chain joins TRBV30 to TRBJ2-1, with D perhaps matching TRBD2 (5 bases). V lost 3 bases, J lost 5 bases, and 11 bases lay in between. Germline loops: CDR1 GTSNPN, CDR2 SVGIG (reference sequence). The CDR3 consists of 13 residues. The CDR3 loop reads CAWRRDLDNEQFF. CDR3 sequence (DNA): TGTGCCTGGAGGAGGGATTTGGACAATGAGCAGTTCTTC.

At least ten counts were recorded for this clonotype. The J gene is TRBJ2-7, the V gene TRBV20-1; the D gene is possibly TRBD1 (6 bases). The CDR3 covers 17 residues. From germline, CDR1 is DFQATT and CDR2 SNEGSKA (reference sequence). V dropped 0 bases and J dropped 0 bases, with 18 bases sitting between them. As DNA, the CDR3 is TGCAGTGCTAGAGATCGTGGTGGGCAGGGGAGCTCCTACGAGCAGTACTTC. It is translated as CSARDRGGQGSSYEQYF.

With respect to this clonotype: A much more abundant neighbour one base away suggests this may be a read error. The chain links TRBV15 to TRBJ2-2; D is perhaps TRBD1 or TRBD2 (5 bases each). Germline loops: CDR1 LNHNV, CDR2 YYDKDF (reference sequence). The CDR3 consists of 14 residues. Here the CDR3 reads CATSRASNTGDLFF. The CDR3 coding sequence is TGTGCCACCAGCAGAGCCTCGAACACCGGGGACCTGTTTTTT.

This clonotype was detected many times. The V and J genes are TRBV12-3 or TRBV12-4 and TRBJ2-3, with 9 positions matching TRBD2. V lost 8 bases to trimming and J lost 4 bases; unmatched junction nucleotides: 4. The CDR3 contains 13 residues. The CDR3 reads CASAGGRADTQYF. The CDR3 bases are TGTGCCAGCGCGGGAGGGCGGGCAGATACGCAGTATTTT.

For this clonotype: This may be a read error: a much more frequent sequence differs by one nucleotide. Here the CDR3 omits its conserved ending phenylalanine or tryptophan, so a read error is the likely source. CDR3 protein: CATGRGTETQYL. The CDR3 coding sequence is TGTGCCACCGGAAGGGGAACGGAGACCCAGTACCTC. The genes are TRBV24-1 and TRBJ2-4, with a possible D match to TRBD1 (5 bases). The tail of the sequence fits TRBJ2-5 better, so the J call may be wrong. The CDR3 loop spans 12 amino acids. CDR1 is KGHDR and CDR2 is SFDVKD in the germline V gene.

The sample holds many counts of this clonotype. V usage is TRBV7-2 and J usage is TRBJ1-5; no clear D gene. CDR1 is SGHTA, CDR2 FQGNSA, per germline. CDR3 size: 15 residues. The germline V and J ends were trimmed by 6 bases and 6 bases, with 18 bases remaining between them. The CDR3 loop is CASSPRALQGQPQHF. DNA for the CDR3: TGTGCCAGCAGTCCCCGCGCCCTGCAAGGTCAGCCCCAGCATTTT.

This clonotype occurred many times. The J gene is TRBJ1-1, the V gene TRBV3-1; D is uncertain. The CDR3 spans 13 residues. With 1 base removed from V and 1 base from J, the gap between germline ends came to 4 bases. CDR1 and CDR2 from the germline V gene are LGHDT and YNNKEL (reference sequence). The CDR3 loop is CASSQAGNTEAFF. The CDR3 DNA reads as TGTGCCAGCAGCCAAGCGGGGAACACTGAAGCTTTCTTT.

This clonotype was recorded a few times. The gene calls are TRBV20-1 and TRBJ2-5; 10 positions match TRBD2. The trim removed 7 bases at V and 1 base at J, leaving 15 bases unmatched. Germline-derived CDR1 and CDR2 are DFQATT and SNEGSKA (reference sequence). The CDR3 consists of 17 residues. The DNA for the CDR3 is TGCAGTGTAAGCCCTTCAGCGGGAGGGCCCGTCCAAGAGACCCAGTACTTC. It specifies CSVSPSAGGPVQETQYF.

Many counts were recorded for this clonotype. V and J are TRBV7-3 and TRBJ2-5, with TRBD2 as a possible D gene (5 bases). The CDR3 loop spans 14 amino acids. The germline CDR1 and CDR2 sequences are SGHTA and FQGTGA. V was clipped by 5 bases and J by 2 bases, with 12 bases between them. Here the CDR3 DNA reads TGTGCCAGCAGCCTGGTAGGGAGACAAGAGACCCAGTACTTC. It yields the protein CASSLVGRQETQYF.

This clonotype appeared many times. The V gene is TRBV10-3, the J gene TRBJ2-3, with TRBD2 identical over 11 bases. This CDR3 has 17 residues. Trimming took 6 bases from V and 1 from J; bases not matched to a gene: 9. Germline CDR1 and CDR2: ENHRY and SYGVKD. CDR3 sequence reads: CAISLDPGLAGTDTQYF. CDR3 bases: TGTGCCATCAGCTTAGACCCGGGACTAGCGGGCACAGATACGCAGTATTTT.

This clonotype showed up many times. The rearrangement joins TRBV6-2 or TRBV6-3 to TRBJ2-5; a weak D match, TRBD1 (5 bases). V was clipped by 0 bases and J by 9 bases, with 11 bases between them. The germline V gene has CDR1 MNHEY and CDR2 SVGEGT. The CDR3 is made up of 13 amino acids. The CDR3 reads CASSYSRTRAQYF. CDR3 in DNA: TGTGCCAGCAGTTACTCGAGGACCAGGGCCCAGTACTTC.

In the case of this clonotype: A read error may explain this, as a much larger clone is one base away. Likely a read error: the CDR3 ends without its conserved phenylalanine or tryptophan. J is TRBJ1-1 and V is TRBV2, with D hard to call. This CDR3 contains 13 residues. V dropped 3 bases and J dropped 1 base, with 6 bases sitting between them. CDR1 is SNHLY and CDR2 is FYNNEI in the germline V gene. The CDR3 reads CASSDLANTEAFS. CDR3 nucleotides: TGTGCCAGCAGTGATTTAGCGAACACTGAAGCTTTCTCT.

This clonotype occurred many times. The chain has TRBV2 and TRBJ1-1; D gene uncertain. This CDR3 is 18 amino acids long. Germline V gene lookup returns CDR1 SNHLY and CDR2 FYNNEI. Trimming stripped 7 bases from V and 0 bases from J, with 24 bases between. The CDR3 sequence: CASKYGYGLSTMNTEAFF. The CDR3 DNA reads as TGTGCCAGCAAGTACGGGTACGGACTCAGCACGATGAACACTGAAGCTTTCTTT.

At least ten counts were recorded for this clonotype. The chain combines TRBV6-1 with TRBJ2-7; 7 bases map to TRBD1. Germline V lookup: CDR1 MNHNS, CDR2 SASEGT. Trimming removed 3 bases from V and 12 bases from J; junction bases left unmatched: 8. This CDR3 region has 12 residues. CDR3 nucleotide sequence: TGTGCCAGCAGTGACCAAACAGGGGATAGGTACTTC. Translating it yields CASSDQTGDRYF.

This rearrangement joins TRBV28 to TRBJ2-5; unclear D gene. Germline V gives CDR1 MDHEN, CDR2 SYDVKM. The CDR3 is made up of 13 amino acids. The V end was cut by 9 bases, the J end by 3 bases, with 14 bases between. CDR3 sequence: CASQHGLEETQYF. The CDR3 region has the DNA TGTGCCAGTCAACATGGTCTTGAAGAGACCCAGTACTTC.

On this clonotype itself: A read error is possible here, since a much larger clone lies one base away. V usage is TRBV6-5 and J usage is TRBJ1-5; D gene uncertain. Germline V lookup: CDR1 MNHEY, CDR2 SVGAGI. The CDR3 sequence is 17 residues long. The CDR3 sequence is CASSHSIRGLLNQPQHF. As DNA, the CDR3 is TGTGCCAGCAGTCACTCGATCCGAGGGCTTCTCAATCAGCCCCAGCATTTT.

The sample holds many counts of this clonotype. The chain combines TRBV7-2 with TRBJ1-5; TRBD1 might be the D (5 bases). V lost 5 bases to trimming and J lost 6 bases, with 14 bases between them. The CDR3 is 14 residues long. From germline, CDR1 is SGHTA and CDR2 FQGNSA. CDR3 region: CASSIQPQGQPQHF. The CDR3 region has the DNA TGTGCCAGCAGCATTCAACCTCAGGGTCAGCCCCAGCATTTT.

This clonotype was observed a handful of times. The chain combines TRBV9 with TRBJ2-2, with D tentatively TRBD1 (6 bases). CDR3 length equals 15 residues. In germline, CDR1 is SGDLS, CDR2 YYNGEE. Trimming cost V 2 bases and J 6 bases, with 14 bases left between them. As DNA, the CDR3 is TGTGCCAGCAGCGTCACAGGGTTCCAGGCCGGGGAGCTGTTTTTT. Translated: CASSVTGFQAGELFF.

There are a few counts of this clonotype. The V and J genes are TRBV20-1 and TRBJ2-1; D possibly corresponds to TRBD2 (6 bases). Germline V gene sequence: CDR1 DFQATT, CDR2 SNEGSKA (reference sequence). There are 21 residues in the CDR3. Trimming removed 1 base at V and 0 bases at J, with 28 bases between. The CDR3 is CSARVFAHRGGPRGSYNEQFF. As DNA, the CDR3 is TGCAGTGCTAGAGTATTTGCCCACCGGGGAGGACCAAGGGGCTCCTACAATGAGCAGTTCTTC.

Ten or more counts support this clonotype. The gene calls are TRBV20-1 and TRBJ2-7; 10 bases match TRBD2. Losses at the gene ends were 0 bases for V and 1 base for J; bases not matched to a gene: 9. Germline loops: CDR1 DFQATT, CDR2 SNEGSKA (reference sequence). This CDR3 comprises 17 residues. CDR3 sequence: CSARDFRRTSGSYEQYF. DNA for the CDR3: TGCAGTGCTAGAGATTTCAGACGGACTAGCGGTTCCTACGAGCAGTACTTC.